The following is a TCR beta chain sequence with its context. This sample is drawn from a study of blood T cell repertoires in COVID-19. Trimming at V came to 4 bases and at J to 2 bases, leaving 4 bases not matched to a gene. In germline, CDR1 is MGHDK, CDR2 SYGVNS. The CDR3 runs to 15 residues. Measured with immunoSEQ multiplex PCR; TCRdb has only the in-frame clones, and not every one. The sample consists of about 240,000 clones, around 81% of them appearing once. The sequencing input was peripheral blood. This receptor was identified in a man aged 25 to 40 who had recovered from COVID-19. The chain combines TRBV25-1 with TRBJ2-3, with 9 bases aligning to TRBD2. DNA of the CDR3: TGTGCCAGCAGTGGGGGGACTAGCACCACAGATACGCAGTATTTT. Its translation: CASSGGTSTTDTQYF.